Listed below are T cell receptor beta chains from one sample, sequenced in a study of T cells in tuberculosis. The assay was immunoSEQ multiplex PCR, and TCRdb's table has in-frame clones only and misses some. The sample includes tens of thousands of clones, 94% of them seen just once. The sample taken for sequencing was PBMCs. These receptors all stem from a donor between 5 and 29 years old with latent tuberculosis or without tuberculosis infection. Some clones in this sample may be carry-over from other donors' samples. Each CDR3 is given with its conserved first and last residue. The D gene is left open where the match is weak. Size is omitted from some rows. Given values are once, few, many or a class for expanded clones.

>NA|TRBJ2-3|TRBD2|TRBV7-2
TGTGCCAGCAGCTTAGGCCCGGGGGGAGGACCAGATACGCAGTATTTT
CASSLGPGGGPDTQYF
>NA|TRBJ1-1|TRBD1|TRBV7-2
TGTGCCAGCAGCTTTGGGACAGGGGGCGGGACTGAAGCTTTCTTT
CASSFGTGGGTEAFF
>NA|TRBJ1-1|NA|TRBV7-3
TGTGCCAGCAGCTCTAGCCCCAACACTGAAGCTTTCTTT
CASSSSPNTEAFF
>NA|TRBJ2-1|TRBD1|TRBV28
TGTGCCAGCAGTTTACGGGACAGCTCCTACAATGAGCAGTTCTTC
CASSLRDSSYNEQFF
>few|TRBJ2-3|TRBD2|TRBV5-1
TGCGCCAGCAGCTTGGGACTAGCGGAAAGTAGCACAGATACGCAGTATTTT
CASSLGLAESSTDTQYF
>NA|TRBJ2-1|NA|TRBV9
TGTGCCAGCAGCGTGACCGTAGGGGGATCCTACAATGAGCAGTTCTTC
CASSVTVGGSYNEQFF
>NA|TRBJ2-2|NA|TRBV7-2
TGTGCCAGCAGCTCGCGGGTGGGTCCCGGGGAGCTGTTTTTT
CASSSRVGPGELFF
>NA|TRBJ2-6|TRBD1|TRBV5-1
TGCGCCAGCAGCCGGGGACAGAACTCTGGGGCCAACGTCCTGACTTTC
CASSRGQNSGANVLTF
>NA|TRBJ2-3|NA|TRBV19
TGTGCCAGTAGTATCCGGAGGGATACAGATACGCAGTATTTT
CASSIRRDTDTQYF
>NA|TRBJ1-1|TRBD1|TRBV2
TGTGCCAGCAGCCCCACAGGGGATGAAGCTTTCTTT
CASSPTGDEAFF
>NA|TRBJ2-2|NA|TRBV6-4
TGTGCCAGCAGTGTGGAGGCGGGAAACACCGGGGAGCTGTTTTTT
CASSVEAGNTGELFF
>NA|TRBJ1-1|NA|TRBV19
TGTGCCAGTAGTACCCAGCGGGACACTGAAGCTTTCTTT
CASSTQRDTEAFF
>NA|TRBJ2-2|NA|TRBV18
TGTGCCAGCGAACAGGTCACCGGGGAGCTGTTTTTT
CASEQVTGELFF
>NA|TRBJ1-1|NA|TRBV30
TGTGCCTGGAGTGTACCGGGTCTCACTGAAGCTTTCTTT
CAWSVPGLTEAFF
>NA|TRBJ1-4|NA|TRBV10-2
TGCGCCAGCAGTGAGTCGAGGGAGACGGCAACTAATGAAAAACTGTTTTTT
CASSESRETATNEKLFF
>NA|TRBJ2-2|TRBD2|TRBV7-2
TGTGCCAGCAGCCCGTGGCTAGCGGGGGGGCGTTCCGGGGAGCTGTTTTTT
CASSPWLAGGRSGELFF
>NA|TRBJ2-7|TRBD1|TRBV28
TGTGCCAGCAGAGGACAGGGGCGAGGCTACGAGCAGTACTTC
CASRGQGRGYEQYF
>NA|TRBJ1-1|TRBD1|TRBV18
TGTGCCAGCTCACTAGGGACAGGGGCCACCCCCTATCTTAGTGGCACTGAAGCTTTCTTT
CASSLGTGATPYLSGTEAFF
>NA|TRBJ1-5|TRBD1|TRBV7-8
TGTGCCAGCAGCGTCCGGACAGGGGCTAATCAGCCCCAGCATTTT
CASSVRTGANQPQHF
>NA|TRBJ1-1|TRBD1|TRBV6-6
TGTGCCAGCAGGCCTCGACAGGGTGATCTACTAATCTTT
CASRPRQGDLLIF
>NA|TRBJ1-4|NA|TRBV5-1
TGCGCCAGCAGCTTGGTCGGTCCCTCTAATAATGAAAAACTGTTTTTT
CASSLVGPSNNEKLFF
>NA|TRBJ1-5|TRBD1|TRBV2
TGTGCCAGCCGTATTCGACAGGGGAATCAGCCCCAGCATTTT
CASRIRQGNQPQHF
>NA|TRBJ1-2|NA|TRBV19
TGTGCCAGTAGTAAAGGACAGCGGGGGAGCTACACCTTC
CASSKGQRGSYTF
>NA|TRBJ2-1|TRBD2|TRBV6-4
TGTGCCAGCAGTGACGCTAGCGGGGGGGTCGATGAGCAGTTCTTC
CASSDASGGVDEQFF
>few|TRBJ1-6|NA|TRBV2
TGTGCCAGCAGAGCCCCGGGGAGGGGGTGGGATTCACCCCTCCACTTT
CASRAPGRGWDSPLHF
>NA|TRBJ1-1|NA|TRBV25-1
TGTGCCAGCAGTGCCGGGATGCGGGGCCCGAACACTGAAGCTTTCTTT
CASSAGMRGPNTEAFF
>NA|TRBJ1-2|NA|TRBV6-6
TGTGCCAGCAGTTACGATGGGGGGGAAGGCTACACCTTC
CASSYDGGEGYTF
>NA|TRBJ2-2|NA|TRBV2
TGTGCCAGCAGTGACAGGGGGGTCACCGGGGAGCTGTTTTTT
CASSDRGVTGELFF
>NA|TRBJ2-4|TRBD1|TRBV5-6
TGTGCCAGCAGCTTTAATCCAGGGGGTGGCACCAAAAACATTCAGTACTTC
CASSFNPGGGTKNIQYF
>NA|TRBJ1-1|NA|TRBV19
TGTGCCAGTAGTTGGGGGGACTACGGGAACACTGAAGCTTTCTTT
CASSWGDYGNTEAFF
>NA|TRBJ1-2|NA|TRBV5-4
TGTGCCAGTAGCTTGACGACAGGCTATGGCTACACCTTC
CASSLTTGYGYTF
>once|TRBJ2-3|TRBD2|TRBV6-4
TGTGCCAGCAGTGTGGTAGCGGGGGGAACCACAGATACGCAGTATTTT
CASSVVAGGTTDTQYF
>NA|TRBJ1-3|NA|TRBV5-1
TGCGCCAGCAGCTCTACTATTTCTGGAAACACCATATATTTT
CASSSTISGNTIYF
>NA|TRBJ1-6|NA|TRBV6-6
TGTGCCAGCAGTGGGGGGGGTAATTCACCCCTCCACTTT
CASSGGGNSPLHF
>NA|TRBJ2-7|NA|TRBV10-3
TGTGCCATCAGTGAGTCAGGAGACTACGAGCAGTACTTC
CAISESGDYEQYF
>NA|TRBJ1-1|TRBD1|TRBV6-6
TGTGCCAGCAGCCAAAACAGGGGGCGAGTGAACACTGAAGCTTTCTTT
CASSQNRGRVNTEAFF
>NA|TRBJ1-1|TRBD1|TRBV10-3
TGTGCCATCAGAACAGGGGAAAGCACTGAAGCTTTCTTT
CAIRTGESTEAFF
>NA|TRBJ1-5|NA|TRBV25-1
TGTGCCAGCAGTCGTTCGGGTTATAGCAATCAGCCCCAGCATTTT
CASSRSGYSNQPQHF
>NA|TRBJ2-1|NA|TRBV6-6
TGTGCCAGCAACGGGGGCTACAATGAGCAGTTCTTC
CASNGGYNEQFF
>NA|TRBJ1-5|NA|TRBV10-2
TGCGCCAGCAGTGATGATATAACAGAAAGCAATCAGCCCCAGCATTTT
CASSDDITESNQPQHF
>NA|TRBJ1-2|TRBD1|TRBV11-2
TGTGCCAGCAGCTCAGGAAACGCACAGGGGTACTATGGCTACACCTTC
CASSSGNAQGYYGYTF
>NA|TRBJ2-2|TRBD1|TRBV7-9
TGTGCCAGCAGCTTCCGGACAGGGGAGAGAGACACCGGGGAGCTGTTTTTT
CASSFRTGERDTGELFF
>NA|TRBJ1-2|TRBD1|TRBV5-6
TGTGCCAGCAGCAGGGACAGGGGCTATGGCTACACCTTC
CASSRDRGYGYTF
>NA|TRBJ1-3|NA|TRBV6-1
TGTGCCAGCAGTGACTACAGGGTCAGCTCTGGAAACACCATATATTTT
CASSDYRVSSGNTIYF
>NA|TRBJ1-6|TRBD1|TRBV5-6
TGTGCCAGCAGCGTGAACGGACAGGGGGCCTCACCCCTCCACTTT
CASSVNGQGASPLHF